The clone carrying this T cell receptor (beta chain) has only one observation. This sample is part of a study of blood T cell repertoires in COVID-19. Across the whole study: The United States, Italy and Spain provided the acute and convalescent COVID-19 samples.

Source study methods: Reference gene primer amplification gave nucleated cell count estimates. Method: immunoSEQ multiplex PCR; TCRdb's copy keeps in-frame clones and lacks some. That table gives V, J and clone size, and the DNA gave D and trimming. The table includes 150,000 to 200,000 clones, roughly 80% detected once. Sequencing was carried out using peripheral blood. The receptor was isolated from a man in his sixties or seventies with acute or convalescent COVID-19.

CDR3 loop: CASSIGIERKLGELFF. DNA for the CDR3: TGTGCCAGTAGTATTGGTATAGAGCGGAAGCTCGGGGAGCTGTTTTTT. The genes are TRBV19 and TRBJ2-2, with a weak D call TRBD2 (5 bases). The germline V and J ends were trimmed by 3 bases and 7 bases, with 18 bases remaining between them. This CDR3 region has 16 residues. Per the germline V gene, CDR1 is LNHDA and CDR2 is SQIVND (reference sequence).